The rows below give T cell receptor beta chains drawn from one sample of a study of blood T cell repertoires in COVID-19. Assay used: immunoSEQ multiplex PCR; TCRdb lists only in-frame clones, some missing. The repertoire includes 100,000 to 150,000 clones, about 86% of them detected once, and about 3.8% sits in the top ten. The sequencing sample was made of peripheral blood. Receptors were obtained from a woman aged 45-65 years with acute or convalescent COVID-19. Each CDR3 is given without its conserved first and last residue.

cdr3_aa j_call v_call
SVDAQGARTEAF TRBJ1-1 TRBV29-1
SASSRDDGTQY TRBJ2-5 TRBV20-1
ASSLQGQLGYGYT TRBJ1-2 TRBV27
ASSQGQPNSPLH TRBJ1-6 TRBV5-1
ASSTGQGRPTRHEAF TRBJ1-1 TRBV6-2/TRBV6-3
ASSYGGKNTEAF TRBJ1-1 TRBV6-5
ATSRGETSSSTQY TRBJ2-5 TRBV15
ASSLGGDYGYT TRBJ1-2 TRBV7-9
ASSPGWGGGNQPQH TRBJ1-5 TRBV6-6
ASSAQKNTEAF TRBJ1-1 TRBV6-4
ASSEGQSGTGGTGELF TRBJ2-2 TRBV7-6
ASSLKPSTDTQY TRBJ2-3 TRBV28
ASCPGTMNTEAF TRBJ1-1 TRBV19
ASSPGEGRQETQY TRBJ2-5 TRBV5-5
ASSQYDQNFGNTIY TRBJ1-3 TRBV4-2
ASSSRTGVIPTDTQY TRBJ2-3 TRBV13
ATSRDFGTATTNEKLF TRBJ1-4 TRBV15
ASSERGLAGGPVKDTQY TRBJ2-3 TRBV10-2
AGQADPNTEAF TRBJ1-1 TRBV6-5
ASSPQGSSGYEQY TRBJ2-7 TRBV19
ASSPGTGAMNTEAF TRBJ1-1 TRBV18
ASSLLQVYQPQH TRBJ1-5 TRBV5-8
ASRRDTSYEQY TRBJ2-7 TRBV12-3/TRBV12-4